This entry concerns a single T cell receptor (beta chain). Its matching antigen is unknown. Original processing methods: ImmunoSEQ supplied junction-only sequences lacking quality scores, so filtering was different. Only in-frame clones appear in the TCRdb table, and some are missing; sequencing was by immunoSEQ multiplex PCR. V and J calls and clone size follow that table, whereas D and trimming were derived from the DNA. Seen here are 2 million to 2.5 million clones, 85% to 95% observed once, and the top ten hold 0.39%. A split of CD4+ cells into CD45RA+ naive and CD45RA-negative memory subsets was performed. The entry originates in a study of shared clonotypes between healthy human individuals. The study's findings and limits: The study generally estimated greater richness for naive than memory subsets. Non-shared clonotypes had lower generation probabilities than clonotypes shared by all four sorted-subset donors.

The sample comprised naive CD4+ T cells from PBMCs. The subset denotes: CD45RA+ positively selected. This receptor was obtained from a young man in good health. Some clones in this sample may be carry-over from other donors' samples.

As DNA, the CDR3 is TGCGCCAGCAGCCTATGGACCGTTGGCTCCTACGAGCAGTACTTC. This codes for CASSLWTVGSYEQYF. V and J are TRBV5-1 and TRBJ2-7; D uncertain. This CDR3 contains 15 residues. Trimming pared 4 bases from V and 0 bases from J, leaving 14 bases between. From germline, CDR1 is SGHRS and CDR2 YFSETQ.